These T cell receptor beta chains were read from a single sample in a study of human T cells and chemical hapten exposure. TCRdb itself ran the RACE reads through MiXCR, one entry per CDR3 protein. The data show some 100,000 distinct CDR3 sequences, with approximately 8.6% seen just once and 2% to 2.5% held by the top ten. Sequencing used whole blood, obtained in connection with sensitization to the hapten diphenylcyclopropenone (DPC). The origin of the receptors is a woman in her 40s with alopecia areata. Some clones in this sample may be carry-over from other donors' samples. Each CDR3 is given without its conserved first and last residue. Fields, in order: J gene, V gene, D gene, CDR3 protein. D genes are given only for firm matches.

J: TRBJ2-7; V: TRBV5-4; D: .; CDR3: ASSLYRDASYEQY
J: TRBJ2-1; V: TRBV6-2/TRBV6-3; D: TRBD2; CDR3: ASSYLHRQGLVREGGYNEQF
J: TRBJ1-1; V: TRBV27; D: .; CDR3: ASPRGFRGYAEAF
J: TRBJ2-7; V: TRBV7-2; D: .; CDR3: ASSLGGTEIRQQY
J: TRBJ2-3; V: TRBV7-9; D: .; CDR3: ASSFEDPTDTQY
J: TRBJ2-7; V: TRBV14; D: .; CDR3: ASSQAGGYEQY
J: TRBJ2-3; V: TRBV2; D: .; CDR3: ASRTPKGKDTQY
J: TRBJ1-4; V: TRBV4-1; D: TRBD1; CDR3: ASSLRDRGEKLF
J: TRBJ1-1; V: TRBV2; D: .; CDR3: ASSVSAEAF
J: TRBJ2-3; V: TRBV7-2; D: TRBD2; CDR3: ASSSLPGGFGDTQY
J: TRBJ1-5; V: TRBV2; D: .; CDR3: ASSVLDGNQPQH
J: TRBJ2-1; V: TRBV4-3; D: TRBD2; CDR3: ASSPTGLAGAGYNEQF
J: TRBJ2-7; V: TRBV6-5; D: .; CDR3: ASSYSQGRREQY
J: TRBJ1-4; V: TRBV7-2; D: .; CDR3: ASSLGGRNEKLF
J: TRBJ2-3; V: TRBV5-4; D: TRBD1; CDR3: ASSEPGQATDTQY
J: TRBJ1-4; V: TRBV11-2; D: TRBD1; CDR3: ASSYGQGIEKLF
J: TRBJ1-5; V: TRBV6-1; D: .; CDR3: ATSDHHVGQPQH
J: TRBJ2-4; V: TRBV5-6; D: .; CDR3: ASKVGTDAKNIQY
J: TRBJ1-4; V: TRBV12-3/TRBV12-4; D: .; CDR3: ASRLSLRPNEKLF
J: TRBJ2-5; V: TRBV7-2; D: .; CDR3: ASSLRGSQETQY
J: TRBJ1-3; V: TRBV18; D: .; CDR3: ASSRVRSTAGNTIY
J: TRBJ1-5; V: TRBV6-2/TRBV6-3; D: .; CDR3: ASSYGRTYNQPQH
J: TRBJ2-1; V: TRBV20-1; D: .; CDR3: SARRLHNEQF
J: TRBJ2-1; V: TRBV7-3; D: .; CDR3: ASSLVGISNVDEQF
J: TRBJ2-7; V: TRBV28; D: .; CDR3: ASSPGTVSSYEQY
J: TRBJ2-3; V: TRBV4-3; D: .; CDR3: ASSQAYRAAPITAGVQTDTQY
J: TRBJ2-3; V: TRBV20-1; D: .; CDR3: SARKVGADTQY
J: TRBJ2-3; V: TRBV29-1; D: TRBD1; CDR3: SVEDLTGVPDTQY
J: TRBJ2-7; V: TRBV19; D: .; CDR3: ASSHAQGKAEQY
J: TRBJ1-3; V: TRBV11-1; D: .; CDR3: ASSFQSGNTIY
J: TRBJ2-2; V: TRBV11-2; D: TRBD2; CDR3: ASSSISGRAAGELF
J: TRBJ2-2; V: TRBV15; D: TRBD2; CDR3: ATSFLAENTGELF
J: TRBJ2-3; V: TRBV5-1; D: TRBD1; CDR3: ASSQGQALLTDTQY
J: TRBJ2-7; V: TRBV18; D: .; CDR3: ASSPNGAPYEQY
J: TRBJ2-7; V: TRBV7-6; D: TRBD1; CDR3: ASTQGEAYEQY
J: TRBJ1-1; V: TRBV7-2; D: .; CDR3: ASSLLPTGKNTEAF
J: TRBJ2-3; V: TRBV29-1; D: .; CDR3: SVVGGATDTQY
J: TRBJ2-5; V: TRBV5-5; D: .; CDR3: ASSLVGLYQETQY
J: TRBJ2-1; V: TRBV10-3; D: .; CDR3: AITATGRVSYNEQF
J: TRBJ2-7; V: TRBV12-3/TRBV12-4; D: TRBD2; CDR3: ASSFEGSGYYEQY
J: TRBJ2-7; V: TRBV18; D: TRBD1; CDR3: ASSPPILQDRGSYEQY
J: TRBJ2-7; V: TRBV6-5; D: .; CDR3: ASSYSTGGAYEQY
J: TRBJ2-1; V: TRBV19; D: TRBD2; CDR3: ASRTRTSGRIYEQF
J: TRBJ2-7; V: TRBV7-9; D: .; CDR3: ASSISRTAYEQY
J: TRBJ2-7; V: TRBV7-2; D: TRBD1; CDR3: ASSLSASQGEY
J: TRBJ2-5; V: TRBV6-5; D: .; CDR3: ASGTPSLQETQY
J: TRBJ2-1; V: TRBV7-6; D: .; CDR3: ASSLGPWEANEQF
J: TRBJ2-1; V: TRBV6-2/TRBV6-3; D: .; CDR3: ASTQTGFEQF
J: TRBJ2-6; V: TRBV5-1; D: .; CDR3: ASFETTGANVLT
J: TRBJ2-7; V: TRBV7-2; D: .; CDR3: ASSLPSIHEQY
J: TRBJ2-1; V: TRBV10-3; D: TRBD2; CDR3: AISESLAGEFV
J: TRBJ2-1; V: TRBV29-1; D: .; CDR3: SVERNSVGQF
J: TRBJ1-4; V: TRBV29-1; D: .; CDR3: SVGRADNEKLF
J: TRBJ2-4; V: TRBV20-1; D: .; CDR3: SARVVAKNIQY